The 11 T cell receptor beta chains listed next were all sequenced from one sample in a study of blood T cell repertoires in COVID-19 (dated by TCRdb to 2020 to 2022). Library preparation employed the immunoSEQ multiplex PCR assay. TCRdb provides this immuneACCESS table in a form limited to in-frame rearrangements. Some clones are lacking; in checked studies, under half of them reflect an unresolved V gene, and why the rest are absent is not known. This sample lists 70,000 to 95,000 clones; approximately 80% were detected once. The top ten constitute about 13% of the sample. The sequencing input was peripheral blood. The receptors originated from a human donor in a cohort sampled during active COVID-19.

V and J are TRBV5-1 and TRBJ2-5; TRBD1 is a possible D gene (6 bases). This CDR3 contains 16 residues. Trimming left V 4 bases short and J 0 bases short, with 16 bases between. Germline CDR1 reads SGHRS; CDR2 reads YFSETQ. The chain's CDR3 is CASSLAGTTYQETQYF. In DNA form, the CDR3 reads TGCGCCAGCAGCCTGGCCGGGACAACGTACCAAGAGACCCAGTACTTC.

This rearrangement joins TRBV14 to TRBJ1-4; 9 nucleotides align to TRBD1. The V segment lost 2 bases and the J segment 5 bases; nucleotides outside the gene matches: 6. The germline V gene has CDR1 SGHDN and CDR2 FVKESK. This CDR3 is built from 16 residues. CDR3 nucleotides: TGTGCCAGCAGCCAACTAACAGGGGGCGCAAATGAAAAACTGTTTTTT. It encodes CASSQLTGGANEKLFF.

This clone was found once. V usage is TRBV7-2 and J usage is TRBJ2-1; unclear D gene. The CDR3 covers 14 residues. The germline V and J ends were trimmed by 2 bases and 7 bases, with 12 bases remaining between them. Germline values: CDR1 SGHTA, CDR2 FQGNSA. The CDR3 coding sequence is TGTGCCAGCAGCTTAATAGACTCTCTTAATGAGCAGTTCTTC. Its protein is CASSLIDSLNEQFF.

The chain uses TRBV19 and TRBJ2-1; the match to TRBD2 covers 9 bases. Germline-derived CDR1 and CDR2 are LNHDA and SQIVND (reference sequence). After removal of 4 bases from V and 10 bases from J, the junction contained 8 bases not matched to a gene. The CDR3 runs 14 residues. The CDR3 region is CASSNANLAGEQFF. DNA for the CDR3: TGTGCCAGTAGTAACGCAAACCTAGCGGGGGAGCAGTTCTTC.

V is TRBV6-2 or TRBV6-3 and J is TRBJ2-1; 7 bases fit TRBD2. This CDR3 is 15 amino acids long. Per germline, CDR1 MNHEY and CDR2 SVGEGT. Unmatched junction bases numbered 5, after V lost 6 bases and J lost 0 bases. The CDR3, as DNA: TGTGCCAGCAGCGACACGGGGGGCTCCTACAATGAGCAGTTCTTC. This gives the protein CASSDTGGSYNEQFF.

The rearrangement uses TRBV2 and TRBJ1-5, with D perhaps TRBD1 (6 bases). The CDR3 is 13 amino acids. The germline V and J ends were trimmed by 8 bases and 7 bases, with 15 bases remaining between them. The germline V gene encodes CDR1 SNHLY and CDR2 FYNNEI. The CDR3 is CASRYTGIQPQHF. CDR3 DNA: TGTGCCAGCCGTTACACAGGGATCCAGCCCCAGCATTTT. The full variable domain, its missing parts supplied by reference TRBV2 and TRBJ1-5, is EPEVTQTPSHQVTQMGQEVILRCVPISNHLYFYWYRQILGQKVEFLVSFYNNEISEKSEIFDDQFSVERPDGSNFTLKIRSTKLEDSAMYFCASRYTGIQPQHFGDGTRLSIL.

The genes are TRBV19 and TRBJ1-1; possibly TRBD1 for D (5 bases). The CDR3 contains 14 residues. CDR1 and CDR2 from the germline V gene are LNHDA and SQIVND (reference sequence). Trimming removed 7 bases at V and 1 base at J, with 13 bases between. This chain's CDR3 is CASTKTGGNTEAFF. CDR3 nucleotide sequence: TGTGCCAGTACCAAAACGGGGGGGAACACTGAAGCTTTCTTT.

The V gene is TRBV6-6, the J gene TRBJ1-1; 10 nucleotides match TRBD1. Trimming removed 5 bases from V and 0 bases from J; junction bases left unmatched: 12. Per germline, CDR1 MNHNY and CDR2 SVGAGI (reference sequence). CDR3 size: 18 residues. CDR3 nucleotide sequence: TGTGCCAGCAGTCCTAATGGACAGGGGGGGGCCATGAACACTGAAGCTTTCTTT. Protein sequence: CASSPNGQGGAMNTEAFF.

V and J are TRBV29-1 and TRBJ1-2, with 8 nucleotides matching TRBD1. V trimming: 4 bases; J trimming: 2 bases; junction bases outside the gene matches: 0. CDR3 size: 12 residues. Germline lookup yields CDR1 SQVTM and CDR2 ANQGSEA. CDR3 residues: CSVGQGNYGYTF. The CDR3 DNA reads as TGCAGCGTTGGACAGGGGAACTATGGCTACACCTTC.

The chain is built from TRBV9 and TRBJ2-1, with D possibly matching TRBD2 (6 bases). CDR1 and CDR2 from the germline V gene are SGDLS and YYNGEE. Trimming removed 3 bases at V and 2 bases at J, with 12 bases between. The CDR3 runs to 15 residues. CDR3 sequence reads: CASSATGDAYNEQFF. The CDR3 DNA sequence: TGTGCCAGCAGCGCCACGGGGGATGCCTACAATGAGCAGTTCTTC. The whole variable domain, remainder taken from reference TRBV9 and TRBJ2-1, is DSGVTQTPKHLITATGQRVTLRCSPRSGDLSVYWYQQSLDQGLQFLIQYYNGEERAKGNILERFSAQQFPDLHSELNLSSLELGDSALYFCASSATGDAYNEQFFGPGTRLTVL.

The gene calls are TRBV6-5 and TRBJ1-2; D gene unclear. This CDR3 has 16 residues. Trimming pared 0 bases from V and 0 bases from J, leaving 11 bases between. CDR1 is MNHEY, CDR2 SVGAGI, per germline. In DNA, the CDR3 is TGTGCCAGCAGTTACTCTGGGAGTACAACTAACTATGGCTACACCTTC. Its translation: CASSYSGSTTNYGYTF.